The rows below give T cell receptor beta chains drawn from one sample of a study of somatic mutations in cytotoxic T cells in rheumatoid arthritis. The data were produced by immunoSEQ multiplex PCR, yet TCRdb's version contains in-frame clones alone and is incomplete. The repertoire includes 15,000 to 20,000 clones, roughly 80% of them detected once, and about 9% sits in the top ten. Sequenced input: CD8+ T cells sorted from blood. Receptors originate from an adult with rheumatoid arthritis. CDR3s include the opening cysteine and the closing phenylalanine or tryptophan. Each record gives: J gene, clone size, V gene, D gene, CDR3 protein, CDR3 DNA. The D gene is left open where the match is weak. Only part of the rows carry a size: once, few, many, or a class if the clone is expanded.

>TRBJ2-7|.|TRBV27|TRBD2
CASSSLAGGPHYEQYF
TGTGCCAGCAGTTCACTAGCGGGAGGGCCCCACTACGAGCAGTACTTC
>TRBJ2-7|.|TRBV14|TRBD1
CASSQVQGAGEQYF
TGTGCCAGCAGCCAAGTGCAGGGGGCGGGGGAGCAGTACTTC
>TRBJ1-5|.|TRBV6-5|.
CASSYSKQGYQPQHF
TGTGCCAGCAGTTACTCGAAACAGGGATATCAGCCCCAGCATTTT
>TRBJ2-7|.|TRBV30|TRBD2
CAWSVAGGNEQYF
TGTGCCTGGAGTGTAGCGGGAGGGAACGAGCAGTACTTC
>TRBJ1-2|few|TRBV6-6|.
CASSYVKNYGYTF
TGTGCCAGCAGTTACGTGAAAAACTATGGCTACACCTTC
>TRBJ2-7|.|TRBV7-2|TRBD1
CASSSDRAEQYF
TGTGCCAGCAGCTCGGACAGGGCCGAGCAGTACTTC
>TRBJ1-1|.|TRBV9|.
CASSPGDTEAFF
TGTGCCAGCAGCCCGGGGGACACTGAAGCTTTCTTT
>TRBJ2-7|once|TRBV7-2|.
CASSLEGLLRYEQYF
TGTGCCAGCAGCTTAGAGGGCCTACTGCGGTACGAGCAGTACTTC
>TRBJ1-2|.|TRBV11-2|.
CASSSGVKSYGYTF
TGTGCCAGCAGCTCCGGGGTCAAAAGCTATGGCTACACCTTC
>TRBJ1-2|.|TRBV15|.
CATSSRRRSYGYTF
TGTGCCACCAGCAGTAGGAGGCGCTCCTATGGCTACACCTTC
>TRBJ1-2|.|TRBV5-1|.
CASSPAGWGTGYGYTF
TGCGCCAGCAGCCCGGCGGGTTGGGGAACAGGCTATGGCTACACCTTC
>TRBJ2-1|few|TRBV6-5|.
CASGVGDEQFF
TGTGCCAGTGGGGTGGGGGATGAGCAGTTCTTC
>TRBJ2-7|.|TRBV15|TRBD1
CATSKGRTGSYEQYF
TGTGCCACCAGCAAAGGTCGGACAGGGTCCTACGAGCAGTACTTC
>TRBJ2-5|.|TRBV7-3|.
CASSLIGEETQYF
TGTGCCAGCAGCTTAATCGGGGAAGAGACCCAGTACTTC
>TRBJ2-1|.|TRBV4-2|.
CASCMASSEDEQFF
TGTGCCAGCTGCATGGCTAGCTCCGAGGATGAGCAGTTCTTC
>TRBJ2-7|.|TRBV4-2|.
CASSQESPRVPTATYEQYF
TGTGCCAGCAGCCAAGAATCCCCAAGGGTGCCGACCGCGACCTACGAGCAGTACTTC
>TRBJ1-6|few|TRBV5-4|.
CASSLMRAQGNSPLHF
TGTGCCAGCAGCTTGATGCGGGCGCAAGGGAATTCACCCCTCCACTTT
>TRBJ2-2|.|TRBV19|.
CASSPGQPGELFF
TGTGCCAGTAGCCCAGGACAGCCCGGGGAGCTGTTTTTT
>TRBJ2-7|.|TRBV7-2|.
CASSFGDYEQYF
TGTGCCAGCAGCTTTGGGGACTACGAGCAGTACTTC
>TRBJ1-2|.|TRBV7-3|TRBD1
CASSYGTGYGYTF
TGTGCCAGCAGCTACGGGACAGGGTATGGCTACACCTTC
>TRBJ2-1|.|TRBV9|.
CASSVAVAPSYNEQFF
TGTGCCAGCAGCGTAGCGGTGGCCCCATCCTACAATGAGCAGTTCTTC
>TRBJ2-5|.|TRBV27|TRBD2
CASSLRGGLETQYF
TGTGCCAGCAGTCTACGGGGGGGCCTGGAGACCCAGTACTTC
>TRBJ1-1|.|TRBV10-2|.
CASSEDVRMMNTEAFF
TGCGCCAGCAGTGAGGATGTCAGGATGATGAACACTGAAGCTTTCTTT
>TRBJ2-7|.|TRBV6-5|TRBD1
CASIKPGQGKHEQYF
TGTGCCAGCATTAAACCGGGACAGGGGAAGCACGAGCAGTACTTC
>TRBJ2-2|.|TRBV6-5|TRBD1
CASSKTGGNTGELFF
TGTGCCAGCAGTAAGACAGGGGGGAACACCGGGGAGCTGTTTTTT
>TRBJ1-2|.|TRBV9|TRBD1
CASSVATRDRGGSYGYTF
TGTGCCAGCAGCGTAGCTACGCGGGACAGGGGAGGGTCCTATGGCTACACCTTC
>TRBJ1-2|few|TRBV4-1|.
CASSQDVGNYGYTF
TGCGCCAGCAGCCAAGATGTAGGGAACTATGGCTACACCTTC
>TRBJ1-5|few|TRBV7-2|.
CASSLAGGDNQPQHF
TGTGCCAGCAGCCTTGCAGGAGGGGACAATCAGCCCCAGCATTTT
>TRBJ1-5|medium-sized|TRBV10-1|TRBD1
CASLGTGPTNQPQHF
TGCGCCAGCCTAGGGACAGGGCCCACCAATCAGCCCCAGCATTTT
>TRBJ1-5|medium-sized|TRBV7-8|TRBD1
CASRMDRAGNQPQHF
TGTGCCAGCAGGATGGACAGGGCAGGAAATCAGCCCCAGCATTTT
>TRBJ1-1|.|TRBV19|.
CASSSRDGGYTEAFF
TGTGCCAGTAGTAGCAGGGATGGTGGTTACACTGAAGCTTTCTTT
>TRBJ2-5|.|TRBV21-1|.
CASSKATRTLVYQETQYF
TGTGCCAGCAGCAAAGCTACGCGAACCCTAGTATACCAAGAGACCCAGTACTTC
>TRBJ2-7|.|TRBV19|.
CASSIGFTYEQYF
TGTGCCAGTAGTATAGGATTTACCTACGAGCAGTACTTC
>TRBJ2-7|.|TRBV27|.
CASSLSLGFSYEQYF
TGTGCCAGCAGTTTATCGTTAGGGTTCTCCTACGAGCAGTACTTC
>TRBJ1-2|.|TRBV7-8|.
CASSPTVPYGYTF
TGTGCCAGCAGCCCCACTGTCCCCTATGGCTACACCTTC
>TRBJ2-3|.|TRBV13|.
CASSSPDGGLADTQYF
TGTGCCAGCAGCTCTCCAGACGGGGGTCTGGCAGATACGCAGTATTTT
>TRBJ2-7|.|TRBV6-1|.
CASSAGQFYEQYF
TGTGCCAGCAGTGCCGGACAGTTCTACGAGCAGTACTTC
>TRBJ2-7|once|TRBV4-2|TRBD2
CASSQGTSGSDEQYF
TGTGCCAGCAGCCAAGGGACTAGCGGGAGCGACGAGCAGTACTTC
>TRBJ1-5|.|TRBV6-1|TRBD1
CASRSGTGDLQPQHF
TGTGCCAGCAGGTCCGGGACAGGGGATTTGCAGCCCCAGCATTTT
>TRBJ2-2|.|TRBV4-3|.
CASSQAERLTGELFF
TGCGCCAGCAGCCAAGCCGAAAGACTCACCGGGGAGCTGTTTTTT
>TRBJ2-6|.|TRBV7-9|TRBD1
CASSPRTGGAGANVLTF
TGTGCCAGCAGCCCCCGGACAGGGGGGGCTGGGGCCAACGTCCTGACTTTC
>TRBJ1-5|.|TRBV27|TRBD1
CASRQGGQPQHF
TGTGCCAGCAGACAGGGGGGTCAGCCCCAGCATTTT
>TRBJ2-7|once|TRBV19|.
CASSGYSYEQYF
TGTGCCAGTAGTGGGTACTCCTACGAGCAGTACTTC
>TRBJ1-4|once|TRBV7-6|TRBD1
CASSLSTGVANEKLFF
TGTGCCAGCAGCTTATCCACAGGGGTGGCTAATGAAAAACTGTTTTTT
>TRBJ2-1|.|TRBV6-1|.
CASPTAAGIYNEQFF
TGTGCCAGCCCCACAGCGGCAGGGATCTACAATGAGCAGTTCTTC
>TRBJ2-3|.|TRBV2|TRBD2
CASSEVTGGPIDTQYF
TGTGCCAGCAGTGAAGTGACGGGAGGGCCTATTGATACGCAGTATTTT
>TRBJ2-7|once|TRBV10-3|.
CAISAGQEYEQYF
TGTGCCATCAGTGCGGGACAAGAATACGAGCAGTACTTC
>TRBJ2-1|.|TRBV6-5|.
CASSYYPGSYNEQFF
TGTGCCAGCAGTTATTACCCGGGCTCCTACAATGAGCAGTTCTTC
>TRBJ2-7|.|TRBV6-5|TRBD1
CASSSTGDGAEQYF
TGTGCCAGCAGTTCAACAGGGGATGGGGCCGAGCAGTACTTC
>TRBJ2-1|.|TRBV7-6|TRBD2
CASSLRAGIDNEQFF
TGTGCCAGCAGCTTACGAGCGGGGATAGACAATGAGCAGTTCTTC
>TRBJ1-2|few|TRBV4-1|TRBD1
CASSQDPGTGGLANYGYTF
TGCGCCAGCAGCCAAGATCCCGGGACAGGGGGTTTAGCTAACTATGGCTACACCTTC
>TRBJ2-1|.|TRBV11-2|.
CASSFGFRRGAYNEQFF
TGTGCCAGCAGCTTTGGATTCCGGCGGGGTGCCTACAATGAGCAGTTCTTC
>TRBJ1-5|few|TRBV6-5|TRBD1
CASSSDRGGQPQHF
TGTGCCAGCAGTTCAGACAGGGGTGGTCAGCCCCAGCATTTT
>TRBJ2-2|.|TRBV6-1|.
CAGEPGDTGELFF
TGTGCCGGCGAGCCAGGTGACACCGGGGAGCTGTTTTTT
>TRBJ2-7|.|TRBV7-2|.
CASSLVGSGANEQYF
TGTGCCAGCAGCTTAGTAGGTAGCGGAGCCAACGAGCAGTACTTC
>TRBJ2-1|.|TRBV7-9|TRBD1
CASSLAPGQGSGNEQFF
TGTGCCAGCAGCTTAGCCCCCGGACAGGGAAGTGGGAATGAGCAGTTCTTC
>TRBJ2-1|.|TRBV6-5|TRBD1
CASSYSGTANEQFF
TGTGCCAGCAGTTACTCGGGGACAGCCAATGAGCAGTTCTTC
>TRBJ1-4|.|TRBV7-6|.
CASSSFHPQGRLDNEKLFF
TGTGCCAGCAGCTCCTTCCACCCGCAGGGACGTTTGGATAATGAAAAACTGTTTTTT
>TRBJ2-1|.|TRBV5-8|TRBD2
CASSLGTSDGRDEQFF
TGTGCCAGCAGCTTGGGGACTAGCGACGGGCGGGATGAGCAGTTCTTC
>TRBJ1-1|.|TRBV27|TRBD1
CASSSSGGYLGAFF
TGTGCCAGCAGTTCATCAGGGGGGTATCTAGGTGCTTTCTTT